This record looks at one TCR beta chain sequence and its context. The antigen is not known. The germline V gene encodes CDR1 SGHTA and CDR2 FQGNSA. CDR3 length: 14 residues. V lost 4 bases and J lost 6; bases outside the gene matches: 4. This record belongs to a study of shared clonotypes between healthy human individuals. Study-level results: The sole specimen, blood, was sampled, and tissue repertoires likely differ.

The assay was immunoSEQ multiplex PCR, and TCRdb's table has in-frame clones only and misses some. The data contain about 2 million clones, 85% to 95% of them singletons. Naive CD8 isolation took CD45RO-negative cells positively selected for CCR7 and excluded terminally differentiated effector memory CD45RA+ cells. Sequenced: naive CD8+ T cells sorted from blood. This chain joins TRBV7-2 and TRBJ1-4; 8 bases map to TRBD1. The source of this sequence is a man aged 18 to 35 in good health. The DNA of the CDR3 is TGTGCCAGCAGCTCGGGACAGGTTCATGAAAAACTGTTTTTT. Amino acid sequence: CASSSGQVHEKLFF.